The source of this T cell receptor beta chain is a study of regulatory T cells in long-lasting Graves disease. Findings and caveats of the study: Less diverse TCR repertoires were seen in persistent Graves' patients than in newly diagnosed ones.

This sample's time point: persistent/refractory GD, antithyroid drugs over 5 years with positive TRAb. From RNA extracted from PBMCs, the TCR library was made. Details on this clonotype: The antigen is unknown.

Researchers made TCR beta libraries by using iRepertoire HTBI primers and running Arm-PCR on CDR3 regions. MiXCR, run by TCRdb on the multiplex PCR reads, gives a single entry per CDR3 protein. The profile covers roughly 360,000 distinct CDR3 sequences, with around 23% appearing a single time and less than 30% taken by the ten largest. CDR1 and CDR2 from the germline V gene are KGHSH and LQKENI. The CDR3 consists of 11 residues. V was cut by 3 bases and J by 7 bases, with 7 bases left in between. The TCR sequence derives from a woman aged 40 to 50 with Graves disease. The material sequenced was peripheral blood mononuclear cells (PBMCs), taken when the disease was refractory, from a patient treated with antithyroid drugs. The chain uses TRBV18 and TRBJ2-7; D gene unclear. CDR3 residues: CASSPTEEQYF. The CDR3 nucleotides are TGTGCCAGCTCACCGACGGAAGAGCAGTACTTC.